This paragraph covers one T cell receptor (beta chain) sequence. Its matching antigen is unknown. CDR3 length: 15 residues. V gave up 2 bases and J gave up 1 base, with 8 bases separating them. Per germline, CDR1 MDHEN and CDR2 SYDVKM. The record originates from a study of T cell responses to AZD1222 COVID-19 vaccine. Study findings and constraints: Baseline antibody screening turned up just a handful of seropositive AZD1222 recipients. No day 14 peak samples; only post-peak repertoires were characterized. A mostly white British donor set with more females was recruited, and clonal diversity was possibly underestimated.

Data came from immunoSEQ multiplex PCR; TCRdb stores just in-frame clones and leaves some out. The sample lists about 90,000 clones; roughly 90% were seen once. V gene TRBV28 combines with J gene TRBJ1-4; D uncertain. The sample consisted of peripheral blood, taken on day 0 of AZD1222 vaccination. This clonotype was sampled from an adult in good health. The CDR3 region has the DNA TGTGCCAGCAGTTTAGGGGAGGAAACTAATGAAAAACTGTTTTTT. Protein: CASSLGEETNEKLFF.